Here is one TCR beta chain with its context. The antigen is undetermined. At the DNA level, this CDR3 is encoded by other sequences in the same sample as well. Genomic DNA per cell subset filled all wells of several immunoSEQ plates. In the source study's methods: ImmunoSEQ supplied junction-only sequences lacking quality scores, so filtering was different. The table came from immunoSEQ multiplex PCR; TCRdb's copy has only in-frame clones and leaves some out. D and trimming come from the DNA, and the V and J calls and clone size come from that table. The table records some 1.5 million clones, roughly 96% of them present only once. Germline V CDR1 and CDR2: KGHSH, LQKENI. This CDR3 has 14 residues. The trim removed 3 bases at V and 3 bases at J, leaving 4 bases unmatched. This specimen belongs to a study of shared clonotypes between healthy human individuals. Broader study findings: Despite large depth, rarefaction showed incomplete sorted-subset sequencing.

The source is a man aged 25 to 40 in good health. Sample: naive CD4+ T cells sorted from blood. The subset here: CD45RA+ positively selected. The V and J genes are TRBV18 and TRBJ2-7; the match to TRBD1 covers 8 bases. CDR3 DNA sequence: TGTGCCAGCTCACCCCAGGGGGCAGGCTACGAGCAGTACTTC. As protein: CASSPQGAGYEQYF.